This T cell receptor beta chain is drawn from a study of cytomegalovirus exposure and HLA in healthy donors. Broader study findings: The authors listed approximately 160 TCR beta chains as cytomegalovirus-associated.

A multiplex PCR was run with 60 Vbeta primers and 13 Jbeta primers. Clones were sequenced by immunoSEQ multiplex PCR, and TCRdb holds only the in-frame ones, with some missing. The sample carries 180,000 or so clones, 82% recorded once. Losses at the gene ends were 5 bases for V and 4 bases for J; bases not matched to a gene: 8. The CDR3 runs to 15 residues. Looked up from germline, CDR1 is SGHTA and CDR2 is FQGNSA. As concerns this clone: Its target is not known.

The rearrangement uses TRBV7-2 and TRBJ1-1; 9 bases agree with TRBD1. The receptor's source is a boy younger than 10 in good health and CMV-seronegative. Input material: PBMCs. CDR3 coding DNA: TGTGCCAGCAGCGTGGGACAGGGAGGCGTCACTGAAGCTTTCTTT. Translation: CASSVGQGGVTEAFF.